Presented here are 31 T cell receptor beta chains from one specimen sequenced in a study of blood T cell repertoires in COVID-19. The repertoire was sequenced with immunoSEQ multiplex PCR; TCRdb's copy has only in-frame clones and lacks some. The sample comprises approximately 210,000 clones, about 83% of which are singletons, and approximately 5.1% rests with the top ten. The sequenced sample was peripheral blood. These receptors came from a woman in her 70s with active or convalescent COVID-19.

This chain connects TRBV12-3 or TRBV12-4 to TRBJ2-7; TRBD1 is a possible D gene (5 bases). Deletions cut 3 bases from V and 4 bases from J, with 10 bases between. The CDR3 runs 13 residues. This CDR3 reads CASSLGRQYEQYF. The CDR3 nucleotides read TGTGCCAGCAGTTTGGGCAGACAGTACGAGCAGTACTTC.

The chain has TRBV2 and TRBJ1-5; maybe TRBD1 (5 bases). V lost 5 bases and J 7 bases, leaving 12 bases between the germline ends. The CDR3 totals 13 residues. The V gene's germline CDR1 is SNHLY and CDR2 FYNNEI. CDR3: CASSRSWGQPQHF. Here the CDR3 DNA reads TGTGCCAGCAGTCGATCTTGGGGCCAGCCCCAGCATTTT.

The V and J genes are TRBV27 and TRBJ2-7; TRBD1 matches at 10 bases. CDR3 size: 12 residues. CDR1 is MNHEY, CDR2 SMNVEV, per germline (reference sequence). V dropped 9 bases and J dropped 6; count of bases not matched to a gene: 5. CDR3 nucleotide sequence: TGTGCCAGTTTGGGACAGGGGAGCGAGCAGTACTTC. As protein: CASLGQGSEQYF.

The chain couples TRBV10-3 to TRBJ2-4; TRBD2 might be the D (7 bases). The CDR3 runs to 17 residues. With 2 bases removed from V and 6 bases from J, the gap between germline ends came to 20 bases. Per the germline V gene, CDR1 is ENHRY and CDR2 is SYGVKD. The CDR3 region is CAISERGGGGRGNIQYF. The CDR3 DNA reads as TGTGCCATCAGTGAGAGGGGCGGGGGCGGACGAGGAAACATTCAGTACTTC.

The chain couples TRBV27 to TRBJ2-1, with 8 bases identical to TRBD2. This CDR3 region has 19 residues. J was trimmed by 0 bases and V by 2 bases; bases with no gene match: 12. CDR1 is MNHEY and CDR2 is SMNVEV in the germline V gene (reference sequence). The CDR3 spells CASSLKSPGTRISYNEQFF. CDR3 nucleotides: TGTGCCAGCAGTTTAAAGTCTCCCGGGACTAGGATCTCCTACAATGAGCAGTTCTTC.

This clone occurred once. V gene TRBV5-1 combines with J gene TRBJ2-7, with D possibly being TRBD1 (5 bases). The V gene's germline CDR1 is SGHRS and CDR2 YFSETQ. The CDR3 covers 15 residues. V lost 0 bases and J 3 bases, leaving 13 bases between the germline ends. CDR3 nucleotide sequence: TGCGCCAGCAGCTTGGTCTTAGGGGCAGTCTACGAGCAGTACTTC. Translated: CASSLVLGAVYEQYF. Drawing the rest from reference TRBV5-1 and TRBJ2-7, the complete variable domain is KAGVTQTPRYLIKTRGQQVTLSCSPISGHRSVSWYQQTPGQGLQFLFEYFSETQRNKGNFPGRFSGRQFSNSRSEMNVSTLELGDSALYLCASSLVLGAVYEQYFGPGTRLTVT.

The chain joins TRBV5-1 to TRBJ2-6; TRBD2 matches at 9 bases. The CDR3 has 15 residues. Germline V CDR1 and CDR2: SGHRS, YFSETQ. The trim removed 10 bases at V and 2 bases at J, leaving 7 bases unmatched. This CDR3 reads CASHGGGAGANVLTF. The CDR3 nucleotides read TGCGCCTCCCATGGCGGGGGGGCTGGGGCCAACGTCCTGACTTTC.

The rearrangement uses TRBV29-1 and TRBJ2-5; D is perhaps TRBD1 (6 bases). The CDR3 spans 14 residues. V shed 6 bases and J shed 1 base, with 15 bases lying between them. Germline assignment: CDR1 SQVTM and CDR2 ANQGSEA. CDR3 sequence reads: CSVKRKGGQETQYF. The DNA for the CDR3 is TGCAGCGTCAAGAGGAAAGGGGGCCAAGAGACCCAGTACTTC.

The J gene is TRBJ2-7, the V gene TRBV5-3; D gene unclear. TRBV5-3 counts as an open reading frame of uncertain function. The CDR3 sequence is 10 residues long. V shed 8 bases and J shed 5 bases, with 8 bases lying between them. The DNA for the CDR3 is TGTGCCAGGGTGGGCGACGAGCAGTACTTC. Translating gives CARVGDEQYF.

J is TRBJ1-1 and V is TRBV5-4, with TRBD1 identical over 8 bases. Germline lookup yields CDR1 SGHNT and CDR2 YYREEE (reference sequence). J was trimmed by 7 bases and V by 9 bases; bases with no gene match: 5. The CDR3 runs 11 residues. CDR3 loop: CATATGVEAFF. As DNA, the CDR3 is TGTGCCACCGCGACAGGGGTTGAAGCTTTCTTT. The full variable domain, rest sourced from reference TRBV5-4 and TRBJ1-1, is ETGVTQSPTHLIKTRGQQVTLRCSSQSGHNTVSWYQQALGQGPQFIFQYYREEENGRGNFPPRFSGLQFPNYSSELNVNALELDDSALYLCATATGVEAFFGQGTRLTVV.

The V call is TRBV2, the J call TRBJ1-2, with D unresolved. Trimming cost V 6 bases and J 6 bases, with 17 bases left between them. Germline loops: CDR1 SNHLY, CDR2 FYNNEI. The CDR3 extends over 14 amino acids. The CDR3 loop reads CASRRREGRDGYTF. The DNA of the CDR3 is TGTGCCAGCAGGCGACGGGAAGGAAGGGATGGCTACACCTTC.

This sequence joins TRBV7-3 and TRBJ1-1, with unresolved D. CDR1 is SGHTA and CDR2 is FQGTGA in the germline V gene. The V end was cut by 2 bases, the J end by 7 bases, with 8 bases between. This CDR3 contains 12 residues. The CDR3 DNA reads as TGTGCCAGCAGCTTATATGGCAGTGAAGCTTTCTTT. Translated: CASSLYGSEAFF. Supplemented by reference TRBV7-3 and TRBJ1-1, the full variable domain reads GAGVSQTPSNKVTEKGKYVELRCDPISGHTALYWYRQSLGQGPEFLIYFQGTGAADDSGLPNDRFFAVRPEGSVSTLKIQRTERGDSAVYLCASSLYGSEAFFGQGTRLTVV.

This clone has more than one count but fewer than ten. The chain couples TRBV19 to TRBJ2-6; 9 bases match TRBD1. This CDR3 is built from 17 residues. The germline V gene encodes CDR1 LNHDA and CDR2 SQIVND (reference sequence). The ends lost 6 bases at V and 0 bases at J; junction bases unmatched: 6. CDR3 in DNA: TGTGCCAGTAGCTCCGGACAGGGGAGCTCTGGGGCCAACGTCCTGACTTTC. This gives the protein CASSSGQGSSGANVLTF.

V gene TRBV28 combines with J gene TRBJ1-6; D may be TRBD1 (5 bases). The CDR3 is 16 residues long. In germline, CDR1 is MDHEN, CDR2 SYDVKM. The CDR3, as DNA: TGTGCAATAGGGGCCCCCTGGAACTCCTATAATTCACCCCTCCACTTT. Amino acids: CAIGAPWNSYNSPLHF.

This rearrangement joins TRBV2 to TRBJ2-6; D gene uncertain. Germline-derived CDR1 and CDR2 are SNHLY and FYNNEI. The CDR3 has 13 amino acids. The V and J ends lost 4 bases and 2 bases respectively, with 3 bases between them. The CDR3 DNA is TGTGCCAGCAGTGCAGCTGGGGCCAACGTCCTGACTTTC. This encodes CASSAAGANVLTF.

The rearrangement uses TRBV5-1 and TRBJ1-4; 9 nucleotides align to TRBD1. V shed 1 base, J shed 7 bases, and the junction held 2 bases outside the gene matches. The V gene's germline CDR1 is SGHRS and CDR2 YFSETQ. The CDR3 totals 14 residues. The CDR3 region is CASSLTGGGEKLFF. CDR3 coding DNA: TGCGCCAGCAGCTTGACAGGGGGCGGTGAAAAACTGTTTTTT.

This sequence joins TRBV2 and TRBJ1-3; possibly TRBD1 for D (5 bases). Trimming stripped 1 base from V and 1 base from J, with 14 bases between. The CDR3 has 17 residues. Germline CDR1 and CDR2: SNHLY and FYNNEI. In DNA, the CDR3 is TGTGCCAGCAGTGAAGGCCTGGGGAGGGGTTCTGGAAACACCATATATTTT. Its protein is CASSEGLGRGSGNTIYF.

The genes are TRBV21-1 and TRBJ2-5; the table gives TRBD1 as D, unverified against the DNA. TRBV21-1 represents a pseudogene. CDR3 length: 13 residues. CDR3: CARYRDRGLGADF. The CDR3 region has the DNA TGTGCCCGATACCGGGACAGGGGGCTGGGGGCCGACTTC.

This clone occurred once. An end of the junction does not agree with germline; a read error may underlie this. The chain is built from TRBV19 and TRBJ2-3, with 11 bases fitting TRBD2. The germline V gene has CDR1 LNHDA and CDR2 SQIVND (reference sequence). CDR3 length: 14 residues. CDR3 DNA sequence: TGTGCCAGTAGAATAGCGGGAGGGACAGATACGCAGTATTTT. Translated, it gives CASRIAGGTDTQYF. Looking up the rest from reference TRBV19 and TRBJ2-3 gives the full variable domain: DGGITQSPKYLFRKEGQNVTLSCEQNLNHDAMYWYRQDPGQGLRLIYYSQIVNDFQKGDIAEGYSVSREKKESFPLTVTSAQKNPTAFYLCASRIAGGTDTQYFGPGTRLTVL.

The chain has TRBV9 and TRBJ2-7, with D perhaps matching TRBD2 (5 bases). The CDR3 loop spans 12 amino acids. In germline, CDR1 is SGDLS, CDR2 YYNGEE. The ends were cut back, 3 bases at V and 4 bases at J, with 8 bases in the middle. CDR3 protein: CASSGRDYEQYF. The CDR3 region has the DNA TGTGCCAGCAGCGGACGGGATTACGAGCAGTACTTC.

The chain uses TRBV9 and TRBJ2-3; 7 bases align to TRBD2. The trim removed 0 bases at V and 0 bases at J, leaving 4 bases unmatched. CDR1 is SGDLS and CDR2 is YYNGEE in the germline V gene. The CDR3 runs to 16 residues. CDR3 residues: CASSVGRERSTDTQYF. CDR3 DNA: TGTGCCAGCAGCGTAGGGCGGGAGCGTAGCACAGATACGCAGTATTTT.

The chain has TRBV5-4 and TRBJ2-1, with unresolved D. The CDR3 contains 15 residues. V was cut by 2 bases and J by 0 bases, with 9 bases left in between. Germline V gene sequence: CDR1 SGHNT, CDR2 YYREEE (reference sequence). In nucleotides, the CDR3 is TGTGCCAGCAGCTTAGCCGATACCTCCTACAATGAGCAGTTCTTC. It encodes CASSLADTSYNEQFF.

In its sample, this clone was seen a few times. This chain joins TRBV3-1 (or the pseudogene TRBV3-2) and TRBJ2-7, with TRBD2 matching 14 bases. The CDR3 is 15 amino acids. In germline, CDR1 is LGHDT, CDR2 YNNKEL (reference sequence). V lost 3 bases and J lost 7; bases outside the gene matches: 5. The CDR3, as DNA: TGTGCCAGCAGCCAGGGACTAGCGGGAGTTGGAGAGCAGTACTTC. Translated, it gives CASSQGLAGVGEQYF.

The chain recombines TRBV27 with TRBJ2-1; weak D call: TRBD1 (5 bases). Trimming left V 4 bases short and J 0 bases short, with 22 bases between. The germline V gene encodes CDR1 MNHEY and CDR2 SMNVEV (reference sequence). The CDR3 loop spans 19 amino acids. The CDR3 nucleotides read TGTGCCAGCAGTTCCCAGGGTCCTGAATCCTTAAGCTCCTACAATGAGCAGTTCTTC. Translation: CASSSQGPESLSSYNEQFF.

The J gene is TRBJ1-2, the V gene TRBV10-3, with 7 bases lining up with TRBD1. Germline assignment: CDR1 ENHRY and CDR2 SYGVKD. CDR3 length: 13 residues. Trimming removed 6 bases from V and 5 bases from J; junction bases left unmatched: 6. The CDR3 reads CAIRDREVYGYTF. The CDR3 DNA is TGTGCCATCAGAGACAGGGAAGTGTATGGCTACACCTTC.

This chain connects TRBV5-8 to TRBJ2-3; 8 positions agree with TRBD2. Per germline, CDR1 SGHTS and CDR2 YDEGEE. The V segment lost 4 bases and the J segment 5 bases; nucleotides outside the gene matches: 3. The CDR3 spans 13 residues. CDR3: CASSPGLGDTQYF. CDR3 in DNA: TGTGCCAGCAGCCCGGGACTAGGAGATACGCAGTATTTT.

CDR3 loop: CSARALNTIYF. The CDR3 nucleotides are TGCAGTGCTAGGGCCCTAAACACCATATATTTT. The chain employs TRBV20-1 and TRBJ1-3; D is unresolved. The ends were cut back, 3 bases at V and 6 bases at J, with 6 bases in the middle. Looked up from germline, CDR1 is DFQATT and CDR2 is SNEGSKA (reference sequence). This CDR3 is built from 11 residues.

J is TRBJ1-4 and V is TRBV2, with D possibly being TRBD1 (6 bases). The CDR3 is made up of 13 amino acids. The germline gives CDR1 SNHLY, CDR2 FYNNEI. Trimming took 7 bases from V and 8 from J, leaving 14 bases between them. DNA of the CDR3: TGTGCCAGCACCCGAACAGGGAGCGAAAAACTGTTTTTT. This sequence encodes CASTRTGSEKLFF.

The V gene is TRBV18, the J gene TRBJ1-2, with 9 bases fitting TRBD1. The V gene's germline CDR1 is KGHSH and CDR2 LQKENI. CDR3 length equals 15 residues. With V trimmed by 3 bases and J by 4 bases, 6 bases remained unmatched. CDR3 sequence reads: CASSPAGTGSYGYTF. The CDR3 bases are TGTGCCAGCTCACCCGCCGGGACAGGGAGCTATGGCTACACCTTC.

The chain recombines TRBV11-3 with TRBJ2-7; possible D gene TRBD2, 6 bases. The CDR3 covers 14 residues. The V end lost 1 base, the J end lost 5 bases, and 12 bases lay between the germline ends. Germline lookup yields CDR1 SGHNT and CDR2 YENEEA. CDR3 region: CASSLGLAGHEQYF. The CDR3 region has the DNA TGTGCCAGCAGCTTAGGGCTCGCGGGGCACGAGCAGTACTTC.

The rearrangement uses TRBV4-1 and TRBJ2-2; possible D gene TRBD2, 6 bases. V lost 0 bases to trimming and J lost 4 bases, with 21 bases between them. Germline-derived CDR1 and CDR2 are MGHRA and YSYEKL. The CDR3 spans 19 residues. CDR3 sequence: CASSQDNGGDTKFTGELFF. In nucleotides, the CDR3 is TGCGCCAGCAGCCAAGATAATGGCGGGGATACAAAATTCACCGGGGAGCTGTTTTTT.